Below are 23 T cell receptor beta chains sequenced from a single sample in a study of T cells after somatic rescue of genetic block. TCRdb keeps only in-frame clones here, not all; method: immunoSEQ multiplex PCR. This repertoire shows over 9,500 clones, approximately 79% found once; its top ten account for around a fifth. The sequenced material came from peripheral blood mononuclear cells (PBMCs). These receptors were collected from a boy younger than 18.

This clone was observed once. The chain links TRBV28 to TRBJ1-2; D may be TRBD1 (5 bases). Germline CDR1 and CDR2: MDHEN and SYDVKM. The CDR3 is 12 residues long. The V and J ends lost 8 bases and 1 base respectively, with 8 bases between them. The CDR3 DNA reads as TGTGCCAGCCTGGGGGTTAACTATGGCTACACCTTC. Translated, it gives CASLGVNYGYTF.

CDR3 residues: CASSPYPQEMNTEAFF. In DNA form, the CDR3 reads TGCGCCAGCAGCCCTTATCCACAGGAGATGAACACTGAAGCTTTCTTT. The gene calls are TRBV4-1 and TRBJ1-1; perhaps TRBD1 as D (5 bases). The germline V gene has CDR1 MGHRA and CDR2 YSYEKL. The CDR3 spans 16 residues. The V and J ends lost 4 bases and 0 bases respectively, with 15 bases between them.

This clone was recorded only once. V is TRBV9 and J is TRBJ2-3, with 7 bases aligning to TRBD2. The J segment lost 4 bases and the V segment lost 4 bases, leaving 12 bases of the junction unmatched. CDR1 is SGDLS, CDR2 YYNGEE, per germline. The CDR3 is 16 amino acids. Here the CDR3 DNA reads TGTGCCAGCAGCCCCATGCGGGAGAGGTTTTCAGATACGCAGTATTTT. Translating gives CASSPMRERFSDTQYF. Supplemented by reference TRBV9 and TRBJ2-3, the full variable domain reads DSGVTQTPKHLITATGQRVTLRCSPRSGDLSVYWYQQSLDQGLQFLIQYYNGEERAKGNILERFSAQQFPDLHSELNLSSLELGDSALYFCASSPMRERFSDTQYFGPGTRLTVL.

CDR3 sequence: CASSEGRAKGKLFF. DNA of the CDR3: TGTGCCAGCAGTGAAGGTCGGGCAAAAGGAAAACTGTTTTTT. This chain joins TRBV2 and TRBJ1-4; D is uncertain. Germline CDR1 reads SNHLY; CDR2 reads FYNNEI. Deletions cut 1 base from V and 10 bases from J, with 13 bases between. The CDR3 runs 14 residues. The full variable domain, its missing parts supplied by reference TRBV2 and TRBJ1-4, is EPEVTQTPSHQVTQMGQEVILRCVPISNHLYFYWYRQILGQKVEFLVSFYNNEISEKSEIFDDQFSVERPDGSNFTLKIRSTKLEDSAMYFCASSEGRAKGKLFFGSGTQLSVL.

V is TRBV5-6 and J is TRBJ2-7; weak D call: TRBD2 (5 bases). Germline V gives CDR1 SGHDT, CDR2 YYEEEE. The CDR3 runs 15 residues. The V gene lost 2 bases and the J gene lost 0 bases, with 12 bases spanning the gap. The DNA of the CDR3 is TGTGCCAGCAGCTTCTCGGTGGGGAGCTCCTACGAGCAGTACTTC. It encodes CASSFSVGSSYEQYF. Supplemented by reference TRBV5-6 and TRBJ2-7, the full variable domain reads DAGVTQSPTHLIKTRGQQVTLRCSPKSGHDTVSWYQQALGQGPQFIFQYYEEEERQRGNFPDRFSGHQFPNYSSELNVNALLLGDSALYLCASSFSVGSSYEQYFGPGTRLTVT.

This rearrangement joins TRBV11-1 to TRBJ2-7; no clear D gene. Germline assignment: CDR1 SGHAT and CDR2 FQDESV (reference sequence). Deletions cut 3 bases from V and 5 bases from J, with 14 bases between. The CDR3 consists of 14 residues. CDR3 loop: CASSFGPGGHEQYF. In DNA, the CDR3 is TGTGCCAGCAGCTTTGGACCCGGCGGCCACGAGCAGTACTTC. The complete variable domain, with remaining parts taken from reference TRBV11-1 and TRBJ2-7, reads EAEVAQSPRYKITEKSQAVAFWCDPISGHATLYWYRQILGQGPELLVQFQDESVVDDSQLPKDRFSAERLKGVDSTLKIQPAELGDSAMYLCASSFGPGGHEQYFGPGTRLTVT.

V and J are TRBV5-1 and TRBJ1-4; 10 bases map to TRBD1. The junction had 4 bases not matched to a gene; V was cut back by 1 base and J by 4 bases. CDR1 and CDR2 from the germline V gene are SGHRS and YFSETQ. The CDR3 loop spans 16 amino acids. CDR3 nucleotides: TGCGCCAGCAGCTTGTTGACAGGGGGCGGTAATGAAAAACTGTTTTTT. As protein: CASSLLTGGGNEKLFF.

V is TRBV5-5 and J is TRBJ1-2; the D gene is possibly TRBD1 (6 bases). CDR1 is SGHKS, CDR2 YYEKEE, per germline (reference sequence). CDR3 length: 15 amino acids. Trimming took off 4 bases at V and 0 bases at J, with 13 bases between the two ends. The DNA of the CDR3 is TGTGCCAGCAGCCTAGGACAGTCCTCTAACTATGGCTACACCTTC. Protein sequence: CASSLGQSSNYGYTF. Complete variable domain (other parts from reference TRBV5-5 and TRBJ1-2): DAGVTQSPTHLIKTRGQQVTLRCSPISGHKSVSWYQQVLGQGPQFIFQYYEKEERGRGNFPDRFSARQFPNYSSELNVNALLLGDSALYLCASSLGQSSNYGYTFGSGTRLTVV.

The chain uses TRBV29-1 and TRBJ2-2; D unresolved. V gave up 1 base and J gave up 7 bases, with 10 bases separating them. There are 13 residues in the CDR3. Per germline, CDR1 SQVTM and CDR2 ANQGSEA. CDR3 loop: CSVEGTPRGELFF. As DNA, the CDR3 is TGCAGCGTTGAAGGGACCCCGCGCGGGGAGCTGTTTTTT.

The chain joins TRBV28 to TRBJ2-3, with D maybe TRBD1 (6 bases). V was clipped by 2 bases and J by 4 bases, with 13 bases between them. CDR1 and CDR2 from the germline V gene are MDHEN and SYDVKM. The CDR3 covers 15 residues. CDR3 sequence reads: CASSLAGVRADTQYF. CDR3 nucleotide sequence: TGTGCCAGCAGTTTAGCAGGGGTGCGTGCAGATACGCAGTATTTT.

This clone was seen once. The chain combines TRBV20-1 with TRBJ2-7; D is undetermined. Deletions cut 3 bases from V and 1 base from J, with 4 bases between. This CDR3 contains 11 residues. Per the germline V gene, CDR1 is DFQATT and CDR2 is SNEGSKA (reference sequence). CDR3 DNA: TGCAGTGCTAGTTCTTCCTACGAGCAGTACTTC. It codes for CSASSSYEQYF.

The chain has TRBV10-1 and TRBJ2-3; 16 bases are shared with TRBD2. Germline V lookup: CDR1 WNHNN, CDR2 SYGVQD (reference sequence). V lost 3 bases and J lost 9; bases outside the gene matches: 3. The CDR3 contains 15 residues. CDR3: CASSEGTSGRATQYF. The CDR3 nucleotides are TGCGCCAGCAGTGAAGGGACTAGCGGGAGGGCCACGCAGTATTTT.

This clone was picked up a small number of times. The V and J genes are TRBV7-8 and TRBJ2-1, with 11 positions matching TRBD2. J lost 0 bases, V lost 4 bases, and 5 bases had no gene match. Germline V gene lookup returns CDR1 SGHVS and CDR2 FQNEAQ. The CDR3 is 17 residues long. CDR3 coding DNA: TGTGCCAGCAGCTACTTAGCGGGGGGGCTCTCCTACAATGAGCAGTTCTTC. It codes for CASSYLAGGLSYNEQFF. The full variable domain, rest sourced from reference TRBV7-8 and TRBJ2-1, is GAGVSQSPRYKVAKRGQDVALRCDPISGHVSLFWYQQALGQGPEFLTYFQNEAQLDKSGLPSDRFFAERPEGSVSTLKIQRTQQEDSAVYLCASSYLAGGLSYNEQFFGPGTRLTVL.

A few counts support this clone. The genes are TRBV11-1 and TRBJ1-2; no firm D call. The CDR3 is 12 residues long. V lost 1 base to trimming and J lost 8 bases, with 8 bases between them. The germline CDR1 and CDR2 sequences are SGHAT and FQDESV (reference sequence). The CDR3 coding sequence is TGTGCCAGCAGCTTAGGCGTGGGAGGCTACACCTTC. Translated: CASSLGVGGYTF.

The chain links TRBV5-1 to TRBJ2-1, with D tentatively TRBD2 (6 bases). This CDR3 region has 15 residues. Germline V CDR1 and CDR2: SGHRS, YFSETQ. Trimming shortened V by 0 bases and J by 2 bases, and 9 bases separated the two germline ends. The CDR3 spells CASSLVAEPYNEQFF. The DNA for the CDR3 is TGCGCCAGCAGCTTGGTAGCGGAGCCCTACAATGAGCAGTTCTTC.

The chain couples TRBV6-1 to TRBJ1-5, with D perhaps matching TRBD1 (6 bases). V was cut by 4 bases and J by 4 bases, with 23 bases left in between. This CDR3 has 18 residues. Germline V gene lookup returns CDR1 MNHNS and CDR2 SASEGT. As DNA, the CDR3 is TGTGCCAGCAGTGTGGGGGTCATTACAGGGAGGGGAAATCAGCCCCAGCATTTT. Residues: CASSVGVITGRGNQPQHF.

CDR3 amino acids: CSVGRVNTEAFF. DNA of the CDR3: TGCAGCGTTGGCAGGGTTAACACTGAAGCTTTCTTT. This chain links TRBV29-1 with TRBJ1-1; possibly TRBD1 for D (5 bases). The CDR3 totals 12 residues. Trimming cost V 4 bases and J 2 bases, with 8 bases left between them. Germline V CDR1 and CDR2: SQVTM, ANQGSEA. The variable domain in full, with the rest retrieved from reference TRBV29-1 and TRBJ1-1, is SAVISQKPSRDICQRGTSLTIQCQVDSQVTMMFWYRQQPGQSLTLIATANQGSEATYESGFVIDKFPISRPNLTFSTLTVSNMSPEDSSIYLCSVGRVNTEAFFGQGTRLTVV.

This chain links TRBV4-2 with TRBJ1-5; D gene unclear. The germline CDR1 and CDR2 sequences are LGHNA and YNFKEQ. Trimming cost V 0 bases and J 0 bases, with 9 bases left between them. This CDR3 is built from 16 residues. CDR3 in amino acids: CASSQDVGPSNQPQHF. DNA for the CDR3: TGTGCCAGCAGCCAAGATGTTGGCCCTAGCAATCAGCCCCAGCATTTT.

This chain uses TRBV6-5 with TRBJ2-7, with D possibly matching TRBD2 (7 bases). V lost 5 bases, J lost 3 bases, and 14 bases lay in between. This CDR3 is 14 amino acids long. Germline CDR1 and CDR2: MNHEY and SVGAGI. The CDR3 protein is CASSPWGGLYEQYF. The CDR3 DNA follows: TGTGCCAGCAGTCCCTGGGGGGGCCTCTACGAGCAGTACTTC.

The gene calls are TRBV7-9 and TRBJ2-2; TRBD2 aligns across 9 bases. CDR3 length: 16 residues. J was trimmed by 6 bases and V by 6 bases; bases with no gene match: 11. Germline values: CDR1 SEHNR, CDR2 FQNEAQ (reference sequence). The CDR3 nucleotides are TGTGCCAGCAGTTCTTATGGCGGGGGGGCGCCCGGGGAGCTGTTTTTT. This translates into CASSSYGGGAPGELFF.

V and J are TRBV4-1 and TRBJ2-5; D is possibly TRBD1 (6 bases). This CDR3 is 19 amino acids long. Germline V gives CDR1 MGHRA, CDR2 YSYEKL. V lost 2 bases and J 5 bases, leaving 27 bases between the germline ends. CDR3 in amino acids: CASSQRGLRGMGLRETQYF. DNA for the CDR3: TGCGCCAGCAGCCAAAGGGGCCTCAGGGGTATGGGGCTAAGGGAGACCCAGTACTTC.

This clone was seen once. The chain couples TRBV4-2 to TRBJ1-2; 10 bases are a match to TRBD1. CDR1 and CDR2 (germline): LGHNA, YNFKEQ. The CDR3 totals 16 residues. J was trimmed by 2 bases and V by 3 bases; bases with no gene match: 6. The chain's CDR3 is CASSQGQGWGNYGYTF. The CDR3 bases are TGTGCCAGCAGCCAGGGACAGGGGTGGGGAAACTATGGCTACACCTTC.

This clone came up once. The rearrangement joins TRBV6-5 to TRBJ2-7, with TRBD1 identical over 7 bases. The ends lost 7 bases at V and 5 bases at J; junction bases unmatched: 11. Germline CDR1 is MNHEY and CDR2 is SVGAGI. This CDR3 has 14 residues. The CDR3 loop is CASKLQGKIHEQYF. The CDR3 DNA reads TGTGCCAGCAAACTACAGGGGAAGATCCACGAGCAGTACTTC.